This T cell receptor beta chain was identified during a study of type 1 and type 2 diabetes patients. At the level of the study: Donors were type 1 diabetes, type 2 diabetes, or nondiabetic controls. Study conclusions and caveats: In CD4+ and CD8+ T cells, type 2 diabetes diversity exceeded type 1. Groups were not age- or gender-matched, which may bias interpretation.

Amplification started from genomic DNA. A primer set of 30 forward and 13 reverse primers amplified the CDR3. Via MiXCR, TCRdb re-called the multiplex PCR reads, giving one row per CDR3 protein. The sample lists 250,000 to 300,000 distinct CDR3 sequences; around 50% were seen once. Germline V lookup: CDR1 LGHNT, CDR2 FRNRAP. The CDR3 covers 16 residues. With respect to this clonotype: The target antigen is unknown.

Sequences were obtained from peripheral blood mononuclear cells (PBMCs). The receptor's source is a young man with type 2 diabetes. The V call is TRBV12-5, the J call TRBJ2-3; 10 positions agree with TRBD2. CDR3 residues: CASSRSGGTVTDTQYF. The CDR3 DNA reads TGTGCCAGCAGTCGTAGCGGGGGGACCGTCACAGATACGCAGTATTTT.